This is a list of T cell receptor beta chains from one sample in a study of blood T cell repertoires in COVID-19. Clones were sequenced by immunoSEQ multiplex PCR, and TCRdb holds only the in-frame ones, with some missing. The repertoire has over 150,000 clones, 70% to 85% of them found once; the top ten carry approximately 7%. The sample was peripheral blood. Every receptor here comes from a human donor in a cohort sampled during active COVID-19. The conserved cysteine and the conserved F or W are not part of the CDR3 here.

>TRBV6-6|TRBJ2-7
ASSASGATLNEQY
>TRBV5-5|TRBJ2-1
ASSENEQF
>TRBV9|TRBJ2-2
ASSVRRTGRTGELF
>TRBV4-1|TRBJ1-3
ASSQGEPYGFAGNTIY
>TRBV13|TRBJ2-7
ASSLGLNSYEQY
>TRBV11-2|TRBJ1-3
ASSWAEDSSGNTIY
>TRBV7-3|TRBJ2-1
ASSQTVGGRGNEQF
>TRBV5-6|TRBJ2-4
ASRRSDRGQNIQY
>TRBV6-5|TRBJ1-1
ASRTGPTEAF
>TRBV15|TRBJ2-7
ATSSTSGGSTYEQY
>TRBV25-1|TRBJ1-2
ASSATGKLIDGYT
>TRBV11-3|TRBJ2-2
ASSSGAGGNTGELF